This TCR beta chain was identified in a study of CD8+CD57+ T cells in acquired aplastic anemia. Whole-study findings and limits: Shared by patients and controls, around 27 CD8+ CDR3s were abundant in patients.

The CDR3 loop spans 12 amino acids. Trimming shortened V by 9 bases and J by 4 bases, and 13 bases separated the two germline ends. CDR1 and CDR2 from the germline V gene are SEHNR and FQNEAQ (reference sequence). Genomic DNA acted as the template from which TCR beta VDJ combination and CDR3 sequence profiling were carried out. One entry per CDR3 protein, called by TCRdb with MiXCR from the reads. The table lists about 240,000 distinct CDR3 sequences, around half of them singletons. About this clonotype itself: What it binds is unknown.

Patients included in sequencing had previously demonstrated CD8+CD57+ cell expansion by flow cytometry. Severe acquired aplastic anemia was present in every patient. Sampling of blood occurred while the patients had still received no therapy. The sample consisted of sorted CD4+, CD8+, or CD8+CD57+ T cells (not recorded which) from PBMCs. The rearrangement links TRBV7-9 to TRBJ2-7; maybe TRBD1 (5 bases). This TCR derives from a human donor with aplastic anemia. The CDR3 loop is CASGAVPYEQYF. The CDR3 region has the DNA TGTGCCAGTGGGGCAGTACCTTACGAGCAGTACTTC.